This T cell receptor (beta chain) was documented in a study of blood T cell repertoires in COVID-19 (dated by TCRdb to 2019 to 2021). With respect to the entire study: Samples from collaborators originated in the United States, Italy and Spain and spanned both the acute and convalescent phases of COVID-19. HLA class I and class II types, where available, came from metadata supplied by the sample provider rather than from assay-based typing. A freely available public database, intended as a resource for researchers studying the immune response to SARS-CoV-2, is where the repertoires were released. The dataset comprised deeply sampled blood TCRbeta repertoires from subjects exposed to, actively infected with, or recovered from COVID-19. The samples were drawn from the first 160 participants of the ongoing ImmuneRACE study and from 1,200 or so subjects provided by 6 global collaborators. The prospective study material was composed of cDNA or gDNA derived from T cells, B-cell-depleted T cells, or PBMCs. The sample metadata nearly always contained a de-identified subject ID, COVID-19 status, age in years and sex. What the study reported, not specific to this receptor: How much clinical and demographic metadata was included differed by source and by participant, and the metadata was provided uncurated.

Based on the germline V gene, the CDR1 and CDR2 sequences are SGHTA and FQGTGA. The CDR3 goes from the cysteine to the phenylalanine over 15 residues. Only the CDR3 DNA stays, 45 bases, in frame from base 1. Compared with germline, V lacks 5 bases and J lacks 8 bases; bases without a gene match: 11. Comment on this clone: Its antigen remains undetermined. No base quality values were provided; no much bigger clone lies one nucleotide off.

TCRbeta CDR3 regions were amplified from genomic DNA using the immunoSEQ Assay, a bias-controlled multiplex PCR. As for the authors' bioinformatics: The number of nucleated cells in each sample was estimated from the amplification of reference gene primers within the assay. To quantify the absolute abundance of each unique TCRbeta CDR3 rearrangement, sequence reads were collapsed and filtered. For each sample, productive Simpson clonality was calculated as the square root of Simpson's diversity index over productive rearrangements. The immuneACCESS repertoire file appears here via TCRdb, limited to in-frame rearrangements. These files lack a portion of the clones; in checked studies, under half of the deficit traces to unresolved V genes, and the cause of the others is not known. The V and J calls and clone size are taken from that table; D and trimming were inferred from the DNA. The sample table contains hundreds of thousands of clones; only one count was recorded for roughly 90% of them. About 12% of the sample is taken by the ten largest.

Each collaborating institution followed its own protocols to collect whole blood in K2EDTA tubes. For TCRbeta analysis, collaborators shipped samples in one of three forms: frozen whole blood, isolated PBMCs, or DNA extracted from either of those sample types. The receptor was isolated from a woman aged 55 to 70 with acute or convalescent COVID-19. Sequences were obtained from peripheral blood. Recombination connected TRBV7-3 to TRBJ2-1; 8 of the junction bases match TRBD1. Here the CDR3 is given as CASSGGQGARDEQFF. The sequenced DNA is TGTGCCAGCAGCGGCGGGCAGGGGGCGCGGGATGAGCAGTTCTTC.